Below, 4 T cell receptor beta chains from the same sample are listed, as sequenced in a study of identical twins (TCRdb year 2016). To prepare the library, 5' RACE was applied. Instrument used: Illumina HiSeq 2000. TCRdb cleaned the public reads at Q25 with fastp, built clones with MiXCR and kept in-frame beta chains. When rows share a CDR3 protein, they turn into one entry using the most common DNA and genes. In all, the sample holds around 370,000 distinct CDR3 sequences, and 8.5% to 10% of those were seen once. 8% to 10% of the sample belongs to the ten largest clones. Sequencing input: naive T cells sorted from blood. The meaning of the sample's cell subset or site label: cells isolated with a human naive T-cell isolation kit. The source of these receptors is a woman aged 45-60 years in good health.

The sample holds many counts of this clonotype. CDR3 nucleotides: TGTGCCAGCAGCTTGGCCGGGTCAAATAATCAGCCCCAGCATTTT. Its translation: CASSLAGSNNQPQHF. This rearrangement joins TRBV5-5 to TRBJ1-5; D is uncertain. V was clipped by 0 bases and J by 4 bases, with 11 bases between them. The CDR3 spans 15 residues. Germline loops: CDR1 SGHKS, CDR2 YYEKEE (reference sequence).

This clonotype turned up a few times. The genes are TRBV20-1 and TRBJ2-1, with 7 bases that match TRBD2. CDR1 is DFQATT and CDR2 is SNEGSKA in the germline V gene (reference sequence). V lost 3 bases and J lost 3; bases outside the gene matches: 5. There are 14 residues in the CDR3. The CDR3 region has the DNA TGCAGTGCTAGCGCTAGCGGAGACTACAATGAGCAGTTCTTC. The encoded protein is CSASASGDYNEQFF.

This clonotype was seen a few times. The chain links TRBV12-3 or TRBV12-4 to TRBJ1-5, with D unclear. The length of the CDR3 is 14 residues. The ends were cut back, 3 bases at V and 5 bases at J, with 11 bases in the middle. This CDR3 is CASSLDVYDQPQHF. CDR3 nucleotides: TGTGCCAGCAGTTTGGACGTTTATGATCAGCCCCAGCATTTT.

This clonotype was observed many times. This sequence joins TRBV5-1 and TRBJ2-5; 7 bases line up with TRBD1. The trim removed 5 bases at V and 4 bases at J, leaving 5 bases unmatched. Germline CDR1 SGHRS, CDR2 YFSETQ. The CDR3 runs 13 residues. The CDR3 sequence: CASSPTGPETQYF. The CDR3 nucleotides read TGCGCCAGCAGTCCGACAGGGCCAGAGACCCAGTACTTC.